These 15 T cell receptor beta chains were sequenced from one sample in a study of cytomegalovirus exposure and HLA in healthy donors. The protocol was immunoSEQ multiplex PCR, while the TCRdb copy is restricted to in-frame clones and leaves out a portion. The sample holds more than 200,000 clones, 90% seen once. Source material: PBMCs. Source of these receptors: a woman aged 25 to 39 in good health and CMV-seronegative.

This clone was observed a single time. The CDR3 DNA follows: TGTGCCAGCAGCTATTCGGGAGGGCCTGGAGAGCAGTACTTC. Its protein is CASSYSGGPGEQYF. The chain recombines TRBV7-2 with TRBJ2-7; 8 bases map to TRBD2. The CDR3 contains 14 residues. With V trimmed by 4 bases and J by 7 bases, 9 bases remained unmatched. Germline V gene data show CDR1 as SGHTA and CDR2 as FQGNSA.

The V and J genes are TRBV5-1 and TRBJ2-5; 10 positions match TRBD1. CDR3 length: 17 residues. Germline trimming cut 3 bases from V and 4 bases from J; bases unmatched to any gene: 12. Germline V gene lookup returns CDR1 SGHRS and CDR2 YFSETQ. The CDR3 DNA sequence: TGCGCCAGCAGCTCCGGTCCCGGGACAGGGGCCGGAGAGACCCAGTACTTC. It encodes CASSSGPGTGAGETQYF.

This clone turned up a few times. An end of the junction does not agree with germline; a read error may underlie this. The V and J genes are TRBV6-5 and TRBJ2-7; TRBD2 matches 7 bases. The germline CDR1 and CDR2 sequences are MNHEY and SVGAGI. The CDR3 extends over 14 amino acids. Written as DNA, the CDR3 is TGTGCCAGCAGGGGGGGGATGGGCTCCCACGAGCAGTACTTC. Amino acid sequence: CASRGGMGSHEQYF.

V usage is TRBV30 and J usage is TRBJ1-1, with a weak D call TRBD1 (6 bases). The ends were cut back, 1 base at V and 7 bases at J, with 10 bases in the middle. Germline loops: CDR1 GTSNPN, CDR2 SVGIG (reference sequence). The CDR3 length is 12 residues. CDR3 in amino acids: CAWSGTDYEAFF. Written as DNA, the CDR3 is TGTGCCTGGAGTGGGACAGACTATGAAGCTTTCTTT.

V is TRBV27 and J is TRBJ1-4, with TRBD1 matching over 10 bases. Germline V gene sequence: CDR1 MNHEY, CDR2 SMNVEV (reference sequence). This CDR3 contains 16 residues. J was trimmed by 8 bases and V by 6 bases; bases with no gene match: 12. CDR3 sequence (DNA): TGTGCCAGCAGCTTAATCCCGGGACAGGGGATAGAAAAACTGTTTTTT. Translated, it gives CASSLIPGQGIEKLFF.

This chain connects TRBV28 to TRBJ2-1; D might be TRBD2 (5 bases). This CDR3 is 13 amino acids long. CDR1 and CDR2 (germline): MDHEN, SYDVKM. Between the trimmed V and J ends, which lost 2 bases and 9 bases, there was a span of 11 bases. In DNA, the CDR3 is TGTGCCAGCAGTTTAACGGGATCTGGTGAGCAGTTCTTC. Its translation: CASSLTGSGEQFF.

This chain connects TRBV27 to TRBJ1-5, with 9 bases aligning to TRBD1. V was pared by 6 bases and J by 5 bases, with 2 bases of the junction left unmatched. There are 13 residues in the CDR3. Germline V gene lookup returns CDR1 MNHEY and CDR2 SMNVEV (reference sequence). The CDR3 DNA reads TGTGCCAGCAGAACAGGGGGCGATCAGCCCCAGCATTTT. It translates to CASRTGGDQPQHF.

The J gene is TRBJ1-1, the V gene TRBV6-4; 10 positions match TRBD1. This CDR3 has 13 residues. V trimming: 8 bases; J trimming: 1 base; junction bases outside the gene matches: 1. Per germline, CDR1 MRHNA and CDR2 SNTAGT. This chain's CDR3 is CASRQGANTEAFF. The DNA for the CDR3 is TGTGCCAGCCGACAGGGGGCGAACACTGAAGCTTTCTTT.

The chain recombines TRBV7-9 with TRBJ2-7; possibly TRBD1 or TRBD2 for D (5 bases each). V was pared by 0 bases and J by 5 bases, with 8 bases between. The CDR3 extends over 13 amino acids. The V gene's germline CDR1 is SEHNR and CDR2 FQNEAQ (reference sequence). CDR3 coding DNA: TGTGCCAGCAGCTTAGCTATGGGGGACGAGCAGTACTTC. Its protein is CASSLAMGDEQYF. The whole variable domain, remainder taken from reference TRBV7-9 and TRBJ2-7, is DTGVSQNPRHKITKRGQNVTFRCDPISEHNRLYWYRQTLGQGPEFLTYFQNEAQLEKSRLLSDRFSAERPKGSFSTLEIQRTEQGDSAMYLCASSLAMGDEQYFGPGTRLTVT.

J is TRBJ1-2 and V is TRBV28; D is undetermined. The length of the CDR3 is 15 residues. The V end was cut by 7 bases, the J end by 1 base, with 16 bases between. Germline V gives CDR1 MDHEN, CDR2 SYDVKM. CDR3: CASTSRPGLNYGYTF. The DNA of the CDR3 is TGTGCCAGCACCAGCCGGCCGGGTCTTAACTATGGCTACACCTTC.

J is TRBJ1-1 and V is TRBV7-9; D is ambiguous. The CDR3 length is 12 residues. V lost 5 bases to trimming and J lost 10 bases, with 14 bases between them. CDR1 and CDR2 from the germline V gene are SEHNR and FQNEAQ (reference sequence). DNA of the CDR3: TGTGCCAGCAGCCTAATGATGGGTGGAGCTTTCTTT. This sequence encodes CASSLMMGGAFF.

The chain joins TRBV19 to TRBJ2-7; 9 nucleotides agree with TRBD2. Germline V gene sequence: CDR1 LNHDA, CDR2 SQIVND (reference sequence). Trimming cost V 3 bases and J 6 bases; bases outside gene matches: 9. There are 15 residues in the CDR3. The CDR3 sequence is CASSIPREGVFEQYF. Written as DNA, the CDR3 is TGTGCCAGTAGTATCCCGCGGGAGGGTGTTTTCGAGCAGTACTTC.

The chain combines TRBV19 with TRBJ1-1; D call uncertain. The CDR3 contains 14 residues. V was pared by 4 bases and J by 3 bases, with 12 bases between. Germline V gene data show CDR1 as LNHDA and CDR2 as SQIVND (reference sequence). Here the CDR3 reads CASSRAEWDTEAFF. DNA of the CDR3: TGTGCCAGTAGTAGGGCAGAGTGGGACACTGAAGCTTTCTTT.

V and J are TRBV11-3 and TRBJ2-7, with TRBD2 matching over 7 bases. The CDR3 sequence is 15 residues long. The germline V gene encodes CDR1 SGHNT and CDR2 YENEEA. The V and J ends lost 4 bases and 1 base, in that order; junction bases with no gene match: 7. The CDR3 DNA reads TGTGCCAGCAGCTCCGGCGGGAGTCGGTCCTACGAGCAGTACTTC. As protein: CASSSGGSRSYEQYF.

This chain links TRBV7-2 with TRBJ2-7; 9 bases match TRBD2. In germline, CDR1 is SGHTA, CDR2 FQGNSA. Trimming took 3 bases from V and 12 from J; bases not matched to a gene: 9. This CDR3 comprises 13 residues. DNA of the CDR3: TGTGCCAGCAGCTTCTCGACTAGCGGCGGTACGTACTTC. Amino acid sequence: CASSFSTSGGTYF.